The 31 T cell receptor beta chains listed next were all sequenced from one sample in a study of blood T cells in healthy people across ages (dated by TCRdb to between 2014 and 2016). Receptor amplification or capture employed 5' RACE. TCRdb records Illumina HiSeq 2500 as the sequencer. A second PCR of about 7 to 12 cycles was performed with a sample-barcoded 5' primer and a J-beta primer mix. The public sequencing data were trimmed at Q25 with fastp and processed into clonotypes with MiXCR by TCRdb, which kept only in-frame beta chains. Identical CDR3 protein sequences are pooled into one entry, listed with their most common genes and DNA. Present in this sample are about 670,000 distinct CDR3 sequences, over 40% of which were seen just once. The ten largest clones represent less than 15% of the sample. Sequenced: blood. The origin of the receptors is a woman over 75 in good health.

Concerning this clonotype itself: This could be a read error, since a much larger clone is one nucleotide away. The chain links TRBV25-1 to TRBJ2-1, with TRBD1 matching 7 bases. This CDR3 spans 14 amino acids. Germline loops: CDR1 MGHDK, CDR2 SYGVNS. Written as DNA, the CDR3 is TGTGCCAGCAGGGAATCGACAGGGCGCAATGAGCAGTTCTTC. Its translation: CASRESTGRNEQFF.

Concerning this clonotype itself: A single base separates this from a much larger clone, so it may be a read error. The chain uses TRBV5-1 and TRBJ2-1; no reliable D call. Germline V gene data show CDR1 as SGHRS and CDR2 as YFSETQ. CDR3 length equals 12 residues. CDR3 loop: CASSLQSNGQFF. In DNA form, the CDR3 reads TGCGCCAGCAGCTTGCAGTCCAATGGGCAGTTCTTC.

Notes on this clonotype: A much larger clone is a single base away; this may be a read error. The chain employs TRBV5-1 and TRBJ2-4; D is possibly TRBD1 (6 bases). Trimming cost V 0 bases and J 3 bases, with 7 bases left between them. The germline gives CDR1 SGHRS, CDR2 YFSETQ. The CDR3 is 14 amino acids. CDR3 DNA: TGCGCCAGCAGCTTGGAAGGGGGCAAAAACATTCAGTACTTC. The encoded protein is CASSLEGGKNIQYF.

J is TRBJ1-2 and V is TRBV20-1; 7 bases agree with TRBD1. The junction had 2 bases not matched to a gene; V was cut back by 2 bases and J by 2 bases. This CDR3 is 13 amino acids long. Germline lookup yields CDR1 DFQATT and CDR2 SNEGSKA (reference sequence). In DNA, the CDR3 is TGCAGTGCTAGACCGACAGGGAACTATGGCTACACCTTC. Protein sequence: CSARPTGNYGYTF.

CDR3 in amino acids: CASRYGPETQYF. As DNA, the CDR3 is TGTGCCAGCAGGTACGGACCAGAGACCCAGTACTTC. V is TRBV12-3 or TRBV12-4 and J is TRBJ2-5, with D uncertain. The CDR3 consists of 12 residues. Trimming took off 6 bases at V and 4 bases at J, with 9 bases between the two ends.

This clonotype has ten or more counts. This chain uses TRBV9 with TRBJ2-5; 12 nucleotides align to TRBD2. CDR1 SGDLS and CDR2 YYNGEE come from the germline V gene. The CDR3 has 15 amino acids. The V gene end was trimmed by 7 bases and the J gene end by 2 bases; junction bases not matched to a gene: 6. The CDR3 DNA reads TGTGCCAGCGGACGACTAGCGGGAGAACAAGAGACCCAGTACTTC. Its translation: CASGRLAGEQETQYF.

Comment on this clonotype: A much larger clone differs by one base, so this may be a read error. V gene TRBV20-1 combines with J gene TRBJ2-5, with D possibly TRBD1 on 5 matching bases. TRBJ2-7 matches the DNA end more closely, so the J call is doubtful. CDR1 and CDR2 (germline): DFQATT, SNEGSKA (reference sequence). The length of the CDR3 is 13 residues. The DNA for the CDR3 is TGCAGTGCCCTGGTGGACAAGGGTTACGAGCAGTACTTC. Translated: CSALVDKGYEQYF.

This rearrangement joins TRBV9 to TRBJ2-1, with a possible D match to TRBD2 (6 bases). V was trimmed by 4 bases and J by 8 bases, leaving 31 bases between them. From germline, CDR1 is SGDLS and CDR2 YYNGEE. The length of the CDR3 is 19 residues. In DNA, the CDR3 is TGTGCCAGCAGCCCCGGTAAGCAGCGGGCCTCCGCCTTCTTGGATGAGCAGTTCTTC. It is translated as CASSPGKQRASAFLDEQFF.

The sample holds many counts of this clonotype. V is TRBV25-1 and J is TRBJ2-5; no clear D gene. The germline CDR1 and CDR2 sequences are MGHDK and SYGVNS. The CDR3 has 12 residues. V lost 7 bases to trimming and J lost 5 bases, with 11 bases between them. CDR3 nucleotide sequence: TGTGCCAGCACCAGAGGCTGGGAGACCCAGTACTTC. Protein: CASTRGWETQYF.

The genes are TRBV20-1 and TRBJ2-4, with D possibly TRBD1 on 5 matching bases. The V and J ends lost 0 bases and 2 bases respectively, with 14 bases between them. CDR3 length: 16 residues. Germline assignment: CDR1 DFQATT and CDR2 SNEGSKA (reference sequence). CDR3 coding DNA: TGCAGTGCTAGAGATCGGTCAGGGATTACCAAAAACATTCAGTACTTC. This translates into CSARDRSGITKNIQYF.

This rearrangement joins TRBV7-6 to TRBJ1-1; no clear D gene. The V gene lost 1 base and the J gene lost 0 bases, with 9 bases spanning the gap. Germline CDR1 is SGHVS and CDR2 is FNYEAQ. The CDR3 extends over 15 amino acids. CDR3 region: CASSLGRLLNTEAFF. The CDR3 nucleotides read TGTGCCAGCAGCTTAGGACGACTTTTGAACACTGAAGCTTTCTTT. The whole variable domain, filled in from reference TRBV7-6 and TRBJ1-1, reads GAGVSQSPRYKVTKRGQDVALRCDPISGHVSLYWYRQALGQGPEFLTYFNYEAQQDKSGLPNDRFSAERPEGSISTLTIQRTEQRDSAMYRCASSLGRLLNTEAFFGQGTRLTVV.

This clonotype was seen a single time. A much larger clone sits a single nucleotide away, making a read error possible. The chain combines TRBV6-2 or TRBV6-3 with TRBJ2-4, with D possibly matching TRBD1 (6 bases). The better agreement between TRBJ2-7 and the DNA end casts doubt on the J call. CDR3 length: 13 residues. The V gene's germline CDR1 is MNHEY and CDR2 SVGEGT. In nucleotides, the CDR3 is TGTGCCAGCAGACGGGACAACTCCTACGAGCAGTACTTC. It codes for CASRRDNSYEQYF.

The chain has TRBV12-3 or TRBV12-4 and TRBJ2-5; no firm D call. The length of the CDR3 is 14 residues. Trimming stripped 6 bases from V and 4 bases from J, with 15 bases between. CDR3 in amino acids: CASSTDRLGETQYF. The DNA for the CDR3 is TGTGCCAGCAGCACTGATAGGTTGGGAGAGACCCAGTACTTC.

The genes are TRBV13 and TRBJ2-5, with D perhaps TRBD2 (6 bases). Germline CDR1 reads PRHDT; CDR2 reads FYEKMQ (reference sequence). V lost 4 bases, J lost 11 bases, and 23 bases lay in between. The CDR3 is made up of 15 amino acids. The CDR3 DNA reads TGTGCCAGCAGCTCCCGTCGAGAGTACCGCGGGGAGCAGTACTTC. This codes for CASSSRREYRGEQYF.

The sample holds many counts of this clonotype. The chain is built from TRBV29-1 and TRBJ2-1; no definite D call. This CDR3 is 9 amino acids long. V was cut by 5 bases and J by 10 bases, with 6 bases left in between. Germline lookup yields CDR1 SQVTM and CDR2 ANQGSEA. DNA of the CDR3: TGCAGCGTTTCGTACGAGCAGTTCTTC. It specifies CSVSYEQFF.

At least ten counts were recorded for this clonotype. The genes are TRBV6-5 and TRBJ2-5; TRBD2 matches 11 bases. CDR1 is MNHEY and CDR2 is SVGAGI in the germline V gene. The CDR3 is 13 residues long. The V and J ends lost 5 bases and 6 bases, in that order; junction bases with no gene match: 2. As DNA, the CDR3 is TGTGCCAGCAGTCCTAGCGGGGGGAAGACCCAGTACTTC. It is translated as CASSPSGGKTQYF.

This clonotype was counted at least ten times. The chain uses TRBV5-6 and TRBJ2-7; D is perhaps TRBD2 (6 bases). V dropped 7 bases and J dropped 3 bases, with 32 bases sitting between them. The CDR3 loop spans 19 amino acids. CDR1 and CDR2 from the germline V gene are SGHDT and YYEEEE. The CDR3 coding sequence is TGTGCCAGCGACCCGCGGGACTGGATTTGGCGGGCGGAAGACTACGAGCAGTACTTC. Translating it yields CASDPRDWIWRAEDYEQYF.

CDR3 bases: TGCGCCAGCAGGAGACTAGCGGGGGGTCCCACTGAGCAGTTCTTC. Translation gives CASRRLAGGPTEQFF. The chain has TRBV5-1 and TRBJ2-1; 13 positions agree with TRBD2. CDR1 SGHRS and CDR2 YFSETQ come from the germline V gene. The CDR3 is 15 amino acids. V lost 5 bases, J lost 9 bases, and 8 bases stayed unmatched.

On this clonotype itself: A much larger clone differs by one base, so this may be a read error. This rearrangement joins TRBV3-1 to TRBJ2-7; D ambiguous. The CDR3 runs 13 residues. CDR1 and CDR2 (germline): LGHDT, YNNKEL (reference sequence). The CDR3 DNA sequence: TGTGCCTGCAGCCGGTACAGATCCTACGAGCAGTACTTC. Its protein product is CACSRYRSYEQYF.

V gene TRBV20-1 combines with J gene TRBJ1-4; no firm D call. The V end lost 6 bases, the J end lost 0 bases, and 11 bases lay between the germline ends. The CDR3 is 14 amino acids. From germline, CDR1 is DFQATT and CDR2 SNEGSKA (reference sequence). CDR3 nucleotide sequence: TGCAGTGCCCTTGACCCTGCAACTAATGAAAAACTGTTTTTT. Amino acids: CSALDPATNEKLFF.

The chain has TRBV4-2 and TRBJ2-3, with TRBD2 matching 7 bases. This CDR3 contains 16 residues. Germline trimming cut 3 bases from V and 6 bases from J; bases unmatched to any gene: 12. CDR1 and CDR2 from the germline V gene are LGHNA and YNFKEQ. The CDR3 reads CASSQAPDGGWDTQYF. The CDR3 coding sequence is TGTGCCAGCAGCCAGGCCCCTGACGGGGGGTGGGATACGCAGTATTTT.

The chain combines TRBV7-8 with TRBJ2-1; TRBD1 agrees at 12 bases. CDR3 length equals 18 residues. After removal of 5 bases from V and 1 base from J, the junction contained 9 bases not matched to a gene. Looked up from germline, CDR1 is SGHVS and CDR2 is FQNEAQ. The CDR3 sequence is CASSQRDRGLRSYNEQFF. The DNA of the CDR3 is TGTGCCAGCAGCCAGAGGGACAGGGGGCTTAGGTCCTACAATGAGCAGTTCTTC.

This clonotype was detected ten times or more. The chain carries TRBV29-1 and TRBJ2-3; D possibly corresponds to TRBD2 (6 bases). The CDR3 has 14 residues. V dropped 4 bases and J dropped 5 bases, with 16 bases sitting between them. Germline loops: CDR1 SQVTM, CDR2 ANQGSEA. The CDR3, as DNA: TGCAGCGTTGCCCGCGGGGAGAGACAAGATACGCAGTATTTT. It is translated as CSVARGERQDTQYF.

This clonotype was seen at least ten times. A junction end diverges from the germline sequence, so it may reflect a read error. The chain uses TRBV30 and TRBJ2-1; the match to TRBD2 covers 8 bases. The CDR3 spans 14 residues. Germline V gives CDR1 GTSNPN, CDR2 SVGIG (reference sequence). The CDR3 DNA sequence: TGTGCCTGGAGTCCTGGACTAGCCTATAATGAGCAGTTCTTC. Amino acid sequence: CAWSPGLAYNEQFF.

This CDR3 reads CSQAQGVSYNEQFF. The CDR3, as DNA: TGCAGCCAAGCTCAGGGGGTCTCCTACAATGAGCAGTTCTTC. This rearrangement joins TRBV29-1 to TRBJ2-1; 7 nucleotides match TRBD1. The CDR3 loop spans 14 amino acids. The trim removed 8 bases at V and 0 bases at J, leaving 7 bases unmatched. Per germline, CDR1 SQVTM and CDR2 ANQGSEA.

This clonotype was found once. The chain combines TRBV29-1 with TRBJ2-7; either TRBD1 or TRBD2 may supply D (5 bases each). This CDR3 is 15 amino acids long. In germline, CDR1 is SQVTM, CDR2 ANQGSEA. Trimming pared 7 bases from V and 0 bases from J, leaving 19 bases between. CDR3 protein: CSATGTDFSSYEQYF. The DNA for the CDR3 is TGCAGCGCGACCGGGACGGACTTCAGCTCCTACGAGCAGTACTTC.

The V and J genes are TRBV14 and TRBJ2-4, with a weak D call TRBD1 (5 bases). The J call may be in error: the DNA end matches TRBJ2-7 better. The CDR3 runs to 14 residues. Germline loops: CDR1 SGHDN, CDR2 FVKESK. In nucleotides, the CDR3 is TGTGCCATCGACATAGGGGTAGGGGTCCACGAGCAGTACTTC. Amino acids: CAIDIGVGVHEQYF.

At least ten counts were recorded for this clonotype. The chain links TRBV12-3 or TRBV12-4 to TRBJ2-1; possible D gene TRBD1, 5 bases. The CDR3 loop spans 12 amino acids. Trimming cost V 6 bases and J 6 bases, with 9 bases left between them. The CDR3 region has the DNA TGTGCCAGCAGCCGACAGCGCAATGAGCAGTTCTTC. It specifies CASSRQRNEQFF.

This clonotype was picked up many times. This chain links TRBV7-3 with TRBJ2-1; 8 bases line up with TRBD2. The junction had 5 bases not matched to a gene; V was cut back by 3 bases and J by 4 bases. Germline CDR1 SGHTA, CDR2 FQGTGA. The CDR3 is 15 amino acids. The CDR3 region is CASSFLAGYYNEQFF. CDR3 DNA sequence: TGTGCCAGCAGCTTCTTAGCGGGGTATTACAATGAGCAGTTCTTC.

This chain links TRBV25-1 with TRBJ1-6, with D perhaps TRBD1 (6 bases). Germline V gene lookup returns CDR1 MGHDK and CDR2 SYGVNS. This CDR3 is built from 11 residues. V was clipped by 6 bases and J by 10 bases, with 7 bases between them. This CDR3 reads CASSRGSPLHF. The CDR3 nucleotides read TGTGCCAGCAGCAGGGGCTCACCCCTCCACTTT.

This clonotype was picked up many times. The chain joins TRBV5-1 to TRBJ2-3; 7 positions match TRBD2. Germline V gives CDR1 SGHRS, CDR2 YFSETQ. The J segment lost 7 bases and the V segment lost 4 bases, leaving 12 bases of the junction unmatched. The CDR3 sequence is 15 residues long. The DNA for the CDR3 is TGCGCCAGCAGCAACTCTCCCGGGGGGAAAAATACGCAGTATTTT. Amino acids: CASSNSPGGKNTQYF.